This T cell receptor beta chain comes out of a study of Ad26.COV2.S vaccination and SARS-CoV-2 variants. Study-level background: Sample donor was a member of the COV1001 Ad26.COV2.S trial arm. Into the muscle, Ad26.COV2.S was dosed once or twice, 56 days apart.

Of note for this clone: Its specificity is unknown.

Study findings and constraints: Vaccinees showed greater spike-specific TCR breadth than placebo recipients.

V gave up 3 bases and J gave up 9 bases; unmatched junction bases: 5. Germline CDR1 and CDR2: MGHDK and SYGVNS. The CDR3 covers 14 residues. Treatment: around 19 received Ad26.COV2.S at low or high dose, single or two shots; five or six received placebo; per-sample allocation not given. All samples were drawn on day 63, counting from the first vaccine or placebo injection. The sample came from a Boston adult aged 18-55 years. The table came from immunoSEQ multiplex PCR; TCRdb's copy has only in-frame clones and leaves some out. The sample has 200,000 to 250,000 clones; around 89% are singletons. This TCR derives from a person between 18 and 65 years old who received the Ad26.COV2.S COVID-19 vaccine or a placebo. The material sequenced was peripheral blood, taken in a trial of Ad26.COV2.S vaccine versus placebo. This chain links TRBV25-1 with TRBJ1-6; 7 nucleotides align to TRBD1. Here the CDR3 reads CASSDSRGPSPLHF. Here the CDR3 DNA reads TGTGCCAGCAGTGACTCTAGGGGGCCTTCACCCCTCCACTTT.